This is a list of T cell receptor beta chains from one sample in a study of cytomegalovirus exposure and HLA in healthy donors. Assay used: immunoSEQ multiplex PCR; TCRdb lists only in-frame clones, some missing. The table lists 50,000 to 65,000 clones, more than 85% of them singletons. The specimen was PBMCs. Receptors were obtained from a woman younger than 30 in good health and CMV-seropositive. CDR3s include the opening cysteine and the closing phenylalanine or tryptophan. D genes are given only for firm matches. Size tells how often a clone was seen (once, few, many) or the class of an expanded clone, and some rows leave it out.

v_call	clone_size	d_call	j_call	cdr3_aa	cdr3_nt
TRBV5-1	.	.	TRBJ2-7	CASSNTATSSYEQYF	TGCGCCAGCAGCAACACAGCCACCAGCTCCTACGAGCAGTACTTC
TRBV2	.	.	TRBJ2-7	CASGQLTYEQYF	TGTGCCTCCGGACAGTTAACCTACGAGCAGTACTTC
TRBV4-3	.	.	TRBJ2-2	CASSQALQEYTGELFF	TGCGCCAGCAGCCAAGCTTTACAGGAGTACACCGGGGAGCTGTTTTTT
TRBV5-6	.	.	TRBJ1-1	CASSFGTPNQAFF	TGTGCCAGCAGCTTCGGGACTCCGAATCAAGCTTTCTTT
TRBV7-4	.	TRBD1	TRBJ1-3	CASSLRDRGRKEYF	TGTGCCAGCAGCTTAAGGGACAGGGGGCGCAAGGAATATTTT
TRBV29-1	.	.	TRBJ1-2	CSVVGEVASGDYGYTF	TGCAGCGTTGTGGGTGAGGTGGCGTCGGGGGACTATGGCTACACCTTC
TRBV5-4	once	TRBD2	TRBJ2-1	CASSRGLAYNEQFF	TGTGCCAGCAGTAGGGGACTAGCGTACAATGAGCAGTTCTTC
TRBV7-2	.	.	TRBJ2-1	CASSLATASGYNEQFF	TGTGCCAGCAGCTTAGCGACTGCCTCGGGGTACAATGAGCAGTTCTTC
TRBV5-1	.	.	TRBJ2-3	CASSLEGRGQYF	TGCGCCAGCAGCTTAGAGGGCCGGGGGCAGTATTTT
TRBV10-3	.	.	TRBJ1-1	CAILVDTEAFF	TGTGCCATCCTAGTGGACACTGAAGCTTTCTTT
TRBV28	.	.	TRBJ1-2	CASSELPGVYGYTF	TGTGCCAGCAGCGAATTACCGGGAGTCTATGGCTACACCTTC
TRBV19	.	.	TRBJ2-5	CASSSDQETQYF	TGTGCCAGTAGCTCCGACCAAGAGACCCAGTACTTC
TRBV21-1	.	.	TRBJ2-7	CASSKLRSGTGNYEQYF	TGTGCCAGCAGCAAACTCAGATCGGGGACAGGGAACTACGAGCAGTACTTC
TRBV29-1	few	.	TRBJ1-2	CSVVPDLNYGYTF	TGCAGCGTTGTCCCAGATTTGAACTATGGCTACACCTTC
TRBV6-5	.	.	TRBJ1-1	CASTQAGSPTEAFF	TGTGCCAGCACTCAGGCCGGGAGCCCTACTGAAGCTTTCTTT
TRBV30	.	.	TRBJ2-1	CAWSVREQFF	TGTGCCTGGAGTGTACGGGAGCAGTTCTTC
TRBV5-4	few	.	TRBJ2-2	CASSRTGLAAGGELFF	TGTGCCAGCAGTAGGACCGGGTTAGCCGCGGGCGGGGAGCTGTTTTTT
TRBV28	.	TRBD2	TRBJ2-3	CASSKSGRRDTQYF	TGTGCCAGCAGTAAAAGCGGGAGACGGGATACGCAGTATTTT
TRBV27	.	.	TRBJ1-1	CASSHTGLTEAFF	TGTGCCAGCAGTCATACAGGCTTAACTGAAGCTTTCTTT
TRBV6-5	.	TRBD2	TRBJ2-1	CASSYDLAGANEQFF	TGTGCCAGCAGTTACGATCTAGCGGGAGCCAATGAGCAGTTCTTC
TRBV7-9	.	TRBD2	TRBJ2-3	CASSLLAGAGTDTQYF	TGTGCCAGCAGCTTACTGGCGGGAGCCGGCACAGATACGCAGTATTTT
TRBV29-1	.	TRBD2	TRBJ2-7	CSVDRGEGDSYEQYF	TGCAGCGTTGACCGTGGGGAGGGAGACTCCTACGAGCAGTACTTC
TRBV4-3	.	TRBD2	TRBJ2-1	CASSPSKSGGPPYFHNEQFF	TGCGCCAGCAGCCCGTCCAAGAGCGGGGGCCCACCTTATTTCCACAATGAGCAGTTCTTC
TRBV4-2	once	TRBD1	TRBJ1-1	CASSQDSGTGRGTEAFF	TGTGCCAGCAGCCAAGACTCCGGGACAGGAAGGGGGACTGAAGCTTTCTTT
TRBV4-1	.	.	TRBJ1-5	CASSQATSYQPQHF	TGCGCCAGCAGCCAAGCAACAAGTTATCAGCCCCAGCATTTT
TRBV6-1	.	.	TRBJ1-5	CASSEEQGIQPQHF	TGTGCCAGCAGTGAAGAACAGGGTATCCAGCCCCAGCATTTT
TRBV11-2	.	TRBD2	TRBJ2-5	CASSLEVLAGKGGETQYF	TGTGCCAGCAGCTTGGAAGTACTAGCGGGCAAAGGGGGAGAGACCCAGTACTTC
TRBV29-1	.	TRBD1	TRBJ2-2	CSAGTANTGELFF	TGCAGCGCCGGGACAGCGAACACCGGGGAGCTGTTTTTT
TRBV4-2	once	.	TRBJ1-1	CASSPSFQLTEAFF	TGTGCCAGCAGCCCGAGTTTTCAATTGACTGAAGCTTTCTTT
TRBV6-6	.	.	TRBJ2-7	CASSWTAVEQYF	TGTGCCAGCAGTTGGACAGCCGTCGAGCAGTACTTC
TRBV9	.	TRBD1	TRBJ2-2	CASSVYRGQGTGELFF	TGTGCCAGCAGCGTATACAGGGGGCAAGGCACCGGGGAGCTGTTTTTT
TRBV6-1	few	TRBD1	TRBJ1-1	CASSWTGMNTEAFF	TGTGCCAGCAGTTGGACAGGGATGAACACTGAAGCTTTCTTT
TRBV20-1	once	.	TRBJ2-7	CSASGYEQYF	TGCAGTGCTAGCGGTTACGAGCAGTACTTC
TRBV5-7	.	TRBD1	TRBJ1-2	CASSLDGQGTSNYGYTF	TGTGCCAGCAGCTTGGATGGACAGGGGACCTCAAACTATGGCTACACCTTC
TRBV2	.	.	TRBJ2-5	CASCTGSTETQYF	TGTGCCAGCTGCACAGGGTCTACGGAGACCCAGTACTTC
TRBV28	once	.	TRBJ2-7	CASSFSRLYEQYF	TGTGCCAGCAGTTTCTCGCGCCTCTACGAGCAGTACTTC
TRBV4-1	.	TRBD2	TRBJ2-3	CASSQDSISGGAPDTQYF	TGCGCCAGCAGCCAAGATAGTATTAGCGGGGGGGCCCCAGATACGCAGTATTTT
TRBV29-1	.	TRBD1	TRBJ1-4	CSAQRTGTGNEKLFF	TGCAGCGCCCAACGGACAGGGACCGGTAATGAAAAACTGTTTTTT
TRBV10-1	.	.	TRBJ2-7	CASSESSGRPEQYF	TGCGCCAGCAGTGAGTCGAGTGGGAGGCCCGAGCAGTACTTC
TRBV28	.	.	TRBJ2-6	CASSQPGPGANVLTF	TGTGCCAGCTCTCAACCCGGTCCTGGGGCCAACGTCCTGACTTTC
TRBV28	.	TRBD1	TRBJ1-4	CASSSRQGTNEKLFF	TGTGCCAGCAGTTCCCGACAGGGGACTAATGAAAAACTGTTTTTT
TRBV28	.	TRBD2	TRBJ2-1	CASSFLSPGGSKHDEQFF	TGTGCCAGCAGTTTTCTGTCCCCAGGCGGGAGTAAACACGATGAGCAGTTCTTC
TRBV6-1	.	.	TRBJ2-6	CASTAPISGANVLTF	TGTGCCAGCACAGCGCCGATCTCTGGGGCCAACGTCCTGACTTTC
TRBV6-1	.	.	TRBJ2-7	CASTGQGRSYEQYF	TGTGCCAGCACGGGGCAGGGGCGCTCCTACGAGCAGTACTTC
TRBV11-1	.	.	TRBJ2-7	CASSLAGGKVPAEQYF	TGTGCCAGCAGCTTAGCTGGCGGGAAGGTCCCCGCGGAGCAGTACTTC
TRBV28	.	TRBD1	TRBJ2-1	CASSPSGGQGAYNEQFF	TGTGCCAGCAGTCCGTCCGGCGGACAGGGGGCCTACAATGAGCAGTTCTTC
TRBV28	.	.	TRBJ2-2	CASSSTDGGDTGELFF	TGTGCCAGCAGTTCAACGGATGGCGGGGACACCGGGGAGCTGTTTTTT
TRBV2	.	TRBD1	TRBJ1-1	CASKGQGAEAFF	TGTGCCAGCAAAGGACAGGGAGCTGAAGCTTTCTTT
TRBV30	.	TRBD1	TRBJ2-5	CAWRDRGWETQYF	TGTGCCTGGAGGGACAGGGGTTGGGAGACCCAGTACTTC
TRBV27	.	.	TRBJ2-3	CASSFRDTDTQYF	TGTGCCAGCAGTTTTAGAGACACAGATACGCAGTATTTT
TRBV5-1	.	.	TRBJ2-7	CASGPGDTSYEQYF	TGCGCCAGCGGGCCCGGGGACACCTCCTACGAGCAGTACTTC
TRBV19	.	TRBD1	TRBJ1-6	CASSIKGANSPLHF	TGTGCCAGTAGTATTAAGGGGGCGAATTCACCCCTCCACTTT
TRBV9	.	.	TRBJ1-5	CASSVDPEAGGNQPQHF	TGTGCCAGCAGCGTAGACCCTGAGGCCGGGGGCAATCAGCCCCAGCATTTT
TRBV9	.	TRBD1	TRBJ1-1	CASSRGTGSTEAFF	TGTGCCAGCAGCAGGGGGACAGGGTCCACTGAAGCTTTCTTT
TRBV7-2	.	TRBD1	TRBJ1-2	CASSLDATGVTYTF	TGTGCCAGCAGCTTAGATGCGACAGGGGTTACATACACCTTC
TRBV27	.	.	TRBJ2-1	CASRSQGKAYYNEQFF	TGTGCCAGCAGATCACAGGGAAAAGCTTACTACAATGAGCAGTTCTTC
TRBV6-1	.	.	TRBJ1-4	CASRLTGTNEKLFF	TGTGCCAGCAGACTTACAGGGACTAATGAAAAACTGTTTTTT
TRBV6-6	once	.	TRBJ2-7	CASSYSKHEQYF	TGTGCCAGCAGTTACTCGAAGCACGAGCAGTACTTC